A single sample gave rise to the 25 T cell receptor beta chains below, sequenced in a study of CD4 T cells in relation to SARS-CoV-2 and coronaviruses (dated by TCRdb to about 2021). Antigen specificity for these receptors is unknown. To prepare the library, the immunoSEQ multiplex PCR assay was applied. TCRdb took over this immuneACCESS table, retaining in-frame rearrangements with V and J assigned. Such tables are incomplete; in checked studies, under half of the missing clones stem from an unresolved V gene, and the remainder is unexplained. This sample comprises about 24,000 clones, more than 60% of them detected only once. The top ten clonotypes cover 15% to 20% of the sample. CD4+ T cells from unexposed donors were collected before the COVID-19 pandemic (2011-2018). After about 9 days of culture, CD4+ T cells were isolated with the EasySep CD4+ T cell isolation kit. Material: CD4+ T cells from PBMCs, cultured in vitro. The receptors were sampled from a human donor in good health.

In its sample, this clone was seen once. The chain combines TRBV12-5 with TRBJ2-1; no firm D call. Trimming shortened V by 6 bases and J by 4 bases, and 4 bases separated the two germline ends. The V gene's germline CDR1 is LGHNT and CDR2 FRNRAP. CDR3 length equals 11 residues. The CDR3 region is CASGYYNEQFF. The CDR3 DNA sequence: TGTGCTAGTGGATATTACAATGAGCAGTTCTTC.

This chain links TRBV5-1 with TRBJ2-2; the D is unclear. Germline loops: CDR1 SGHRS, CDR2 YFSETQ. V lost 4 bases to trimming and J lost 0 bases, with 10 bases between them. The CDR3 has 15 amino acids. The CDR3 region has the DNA TGCGCCAGCAGCCCCAGCCAAACGAACACCGGGGAGCTGTTTTTT. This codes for CASSPSQTNTGELFF.

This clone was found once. This chain's CDR3 is CASSDGDLRGQFF. In nucleotides, the CDR3 is TGTGCCAGCAGTGACGGAGACCTCAGGGGGCAGTTCTTC. The genes are TRBV2 and TRBJ2-1; a weak D match, TRBD1 (6 bases). The ends were cut back, 3 bases at V and 12 bases at J, with 15 bases in the middle. Looked up from germline, CDR1 is SNHLY and CDR2 is FYNNEI. This CDR3 has 13 residues.

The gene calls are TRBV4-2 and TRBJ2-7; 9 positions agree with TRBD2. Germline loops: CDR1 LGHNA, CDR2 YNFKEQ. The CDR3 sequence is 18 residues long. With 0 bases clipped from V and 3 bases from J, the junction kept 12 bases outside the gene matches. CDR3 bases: TGTGCCAGCAGCCAAGATGTTGGGCTAGCGGGAAGGTTCTACGAGCAGTACTTC. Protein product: CASSQDVGLAGRFYEQYF.

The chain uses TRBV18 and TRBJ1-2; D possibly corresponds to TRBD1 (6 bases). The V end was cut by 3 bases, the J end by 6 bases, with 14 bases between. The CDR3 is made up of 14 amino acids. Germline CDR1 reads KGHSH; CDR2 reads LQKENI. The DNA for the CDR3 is TGTGCCAGCTCACCGGGAACAGGGAATAATGGCTACACCTTC. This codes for CASSPGTGNNGYTF.

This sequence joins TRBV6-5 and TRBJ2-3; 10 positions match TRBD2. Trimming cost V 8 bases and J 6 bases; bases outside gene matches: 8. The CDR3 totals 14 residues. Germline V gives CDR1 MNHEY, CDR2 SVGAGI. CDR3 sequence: CASVASGSIDTQYF. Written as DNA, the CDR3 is TGTGCCAGCGTAGCTAGCGGGAGCATTGATACGCAGTATTTT.

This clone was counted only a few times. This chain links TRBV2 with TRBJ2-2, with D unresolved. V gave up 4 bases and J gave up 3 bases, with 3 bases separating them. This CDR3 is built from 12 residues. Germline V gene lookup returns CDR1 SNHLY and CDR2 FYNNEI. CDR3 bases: TGTGCCAGCAGTGTTGACACCGGGGAGCTGTTTTTT. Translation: CASSVDTGELFF.

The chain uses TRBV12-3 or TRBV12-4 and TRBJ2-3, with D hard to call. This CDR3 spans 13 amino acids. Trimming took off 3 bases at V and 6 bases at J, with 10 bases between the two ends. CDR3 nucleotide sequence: TGTGCCAGCAGTTTGTTAGGTGGGGATACGCAGTATTTT. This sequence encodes CASSLLGGDTQYF.

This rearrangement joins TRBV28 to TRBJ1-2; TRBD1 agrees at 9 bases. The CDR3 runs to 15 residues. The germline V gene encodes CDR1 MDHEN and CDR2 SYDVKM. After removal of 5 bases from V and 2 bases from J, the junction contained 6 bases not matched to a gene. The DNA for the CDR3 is TGTGCCAGCAGTCCCGGTGGGACAGGGAACTATGGCTACACCTTC. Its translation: CASSPGGTGNYGYTF.

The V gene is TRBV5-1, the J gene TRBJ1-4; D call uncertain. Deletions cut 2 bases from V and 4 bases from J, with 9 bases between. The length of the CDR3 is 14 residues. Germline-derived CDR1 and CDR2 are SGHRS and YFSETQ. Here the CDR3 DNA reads TGCGCCAGCAGCTTCGGACGGGATAATGAAAAACTGTTTTTT. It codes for CASSFGRDNEKLFF.

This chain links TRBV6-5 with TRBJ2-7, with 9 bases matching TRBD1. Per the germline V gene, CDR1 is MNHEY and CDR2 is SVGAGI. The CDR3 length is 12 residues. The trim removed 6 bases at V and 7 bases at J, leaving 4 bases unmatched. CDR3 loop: CASRQGAEEQYF. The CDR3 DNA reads TGTGCCAGCAGACAGGGGGCAGAAGAGCAGTACTTC.

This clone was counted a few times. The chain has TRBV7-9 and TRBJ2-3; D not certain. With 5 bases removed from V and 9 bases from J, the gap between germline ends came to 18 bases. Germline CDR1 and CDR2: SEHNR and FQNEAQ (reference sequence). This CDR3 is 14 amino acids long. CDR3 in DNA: TGTGCCAGCAGCGCAAGGCCCCACCTGGGGACGCAGTATTTT. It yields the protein CASSARPHLGTQYF.

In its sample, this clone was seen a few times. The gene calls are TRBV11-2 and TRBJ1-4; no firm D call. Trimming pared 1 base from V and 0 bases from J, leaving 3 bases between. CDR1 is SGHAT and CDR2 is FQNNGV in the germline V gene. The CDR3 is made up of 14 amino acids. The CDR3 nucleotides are TGTGCCAGCAGCTTAGGACCAACTAATGAAAAACTGTTTTTT. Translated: CASSLGPTNEKLFF.

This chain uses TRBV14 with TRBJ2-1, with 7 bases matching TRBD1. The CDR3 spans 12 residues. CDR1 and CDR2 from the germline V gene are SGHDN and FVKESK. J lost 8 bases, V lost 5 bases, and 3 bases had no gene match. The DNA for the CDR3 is TGTGCCAGCAGCAGACAGGGTCATGAGCAGTTCTTC. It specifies CASSRQGHEQFF.

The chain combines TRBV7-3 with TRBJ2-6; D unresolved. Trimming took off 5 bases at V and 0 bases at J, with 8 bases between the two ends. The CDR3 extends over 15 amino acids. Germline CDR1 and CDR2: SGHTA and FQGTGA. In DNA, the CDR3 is TGTGCCAGCAGCCCGACGGTCTCTGGGGCCAACGTCCTGACTTTC. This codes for CASSPTVSGANVLTF.

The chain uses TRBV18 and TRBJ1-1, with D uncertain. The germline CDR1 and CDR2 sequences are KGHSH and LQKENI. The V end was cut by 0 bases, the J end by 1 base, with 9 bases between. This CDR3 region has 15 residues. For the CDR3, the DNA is TGTGCCAGCTCACCACCTTACTCCAGGAACACTGAAGCTTTCTTT. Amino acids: CASSPPYSRNTEAFF. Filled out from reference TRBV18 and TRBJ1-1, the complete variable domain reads NAGVMQNPRHLVRRRGQEARLRCSPMKGHSHVYWYRQLPEEGLKFMVYLQKENIIDESGMPKERFSAEFPKEGPSILRIQQVVRGDSAAYFCASSPPYSRNTEAFFGQGTRLTVV.

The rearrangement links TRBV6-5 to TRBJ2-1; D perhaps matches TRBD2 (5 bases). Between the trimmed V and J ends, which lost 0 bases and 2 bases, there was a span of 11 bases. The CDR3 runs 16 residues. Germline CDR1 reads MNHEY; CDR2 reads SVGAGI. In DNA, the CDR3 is TGTGCCAGCAGTTACTCTTGGGAGATAGCCTACAATGAGCAGTTCTTC. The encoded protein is CASSYSWEIAYNEQFF.

In nucleotides, the CDR3 is TGTGCCACCACTAGCGGGGGTCCCAATACCGGGGAGCTGTTTTTT. Its translation is CATTSGGPNTGELFF. The chain is built from TRBV15 and TRBJ2-2; TRBD2 agrees at 10 bases. This CDR3 contains 15 residues. V lost 7 bases and J lost 5; bases outside the gene matches: 7. Germline CDR1 LNHNV, CDR2 YYDKDF (reference sequence).

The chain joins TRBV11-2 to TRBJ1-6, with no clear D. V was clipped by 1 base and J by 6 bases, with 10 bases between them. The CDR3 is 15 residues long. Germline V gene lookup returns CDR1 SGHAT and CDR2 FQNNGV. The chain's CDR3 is CASSLVRAPNSPLHF. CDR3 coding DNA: TGTGCCAGCAGCTTAGTGAGAGCACCTAATTCACCCCTCCACTTT.

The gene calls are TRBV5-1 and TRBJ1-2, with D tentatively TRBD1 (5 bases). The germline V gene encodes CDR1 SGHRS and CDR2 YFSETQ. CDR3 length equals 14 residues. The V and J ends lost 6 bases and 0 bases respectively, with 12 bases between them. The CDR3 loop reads CASTRDGTNYGYTF. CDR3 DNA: TGCGCCAGCACGAGGGACGGCACTAACTATGGCTACACCTTC.

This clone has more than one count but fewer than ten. The CDR3 DNA reads TGTGCCAGCAGCTTAACTAGCGGGAGACATGGAGAGCAGTTCTTC. It codes for CASSLTSGRHGEQFF. The V call is TRBV7-3, the J call TRBJ2-1, with TRBD2 identical over 9 bases. The CDR3 length is 15 residues. CDR1 and CDR2 (germline): SGHTA, FQGTGA. V dropped 0 bases and J dropped 10; count of bases not matched to a gene: 7.

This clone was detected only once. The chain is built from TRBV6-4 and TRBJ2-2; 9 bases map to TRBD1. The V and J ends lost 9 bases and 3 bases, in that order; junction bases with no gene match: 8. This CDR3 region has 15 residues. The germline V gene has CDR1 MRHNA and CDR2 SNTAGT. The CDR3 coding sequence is TGTGCCAGTACACCGGGACAGGGAGACACCGGGGAGCTGTTTTTT. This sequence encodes CASTPGQGDTGELFF.

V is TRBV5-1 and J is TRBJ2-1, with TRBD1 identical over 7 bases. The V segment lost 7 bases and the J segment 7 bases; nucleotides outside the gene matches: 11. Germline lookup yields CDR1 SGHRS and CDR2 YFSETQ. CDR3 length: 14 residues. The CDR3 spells CASSTDRVGNEQFF. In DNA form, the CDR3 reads TGCGCCAGCTCCACAGACAGGGTAGGGAATGAGCAGTTCTTC. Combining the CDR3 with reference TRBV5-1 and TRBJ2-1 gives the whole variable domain KAGVTQTPRYLIKTRGQQVTLSCSPISGHRSVSWYQQTPGQGLQFLFEYFSETQRNKGNFPGRFSGRQFSNSRSEMNVSTLELGDSALYLCASSTDRVGNEQFFGPGTRLTVL.

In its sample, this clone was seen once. The CDR3 here is CASSSWDRGLYEQYF. CDR3 DNA: TGTGCCAGCAGCTCCTGGGACAGGGGGCTGTACGAGCAGTACTTC. The chain recombines TRBV5-6 with TRBJ2-7, with 12 bases matching TRBD1. The CDR3 sequence is 15 residues long. CDR1 and CDR2 (germline): SGHDT, YYEEEE. V was clipped by 3 bases and J by 4 bases; unmatched bases: 5.

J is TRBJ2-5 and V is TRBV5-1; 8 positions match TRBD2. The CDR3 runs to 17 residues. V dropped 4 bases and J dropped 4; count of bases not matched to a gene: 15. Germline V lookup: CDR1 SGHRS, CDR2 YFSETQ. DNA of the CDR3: TGCGCCAGCAGCGGTAGCGGGAACACTTTAATAGGAGAGACCCAGTACTTC. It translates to CASSGSGNTLIGETQYF.